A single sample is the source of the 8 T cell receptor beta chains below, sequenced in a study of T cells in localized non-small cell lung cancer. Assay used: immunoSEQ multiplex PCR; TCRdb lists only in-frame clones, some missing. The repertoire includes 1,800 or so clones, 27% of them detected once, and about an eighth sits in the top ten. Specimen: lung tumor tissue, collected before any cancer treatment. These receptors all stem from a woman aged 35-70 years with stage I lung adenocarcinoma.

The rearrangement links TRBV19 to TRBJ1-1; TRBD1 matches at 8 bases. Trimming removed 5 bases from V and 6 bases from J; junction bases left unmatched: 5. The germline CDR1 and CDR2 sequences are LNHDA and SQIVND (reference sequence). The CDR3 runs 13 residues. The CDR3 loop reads CASSPQGAAEAFF. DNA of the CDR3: TGTGCCAGTAGTCCTCAGGGGGCTGCTGAAGCTTTCTTT.

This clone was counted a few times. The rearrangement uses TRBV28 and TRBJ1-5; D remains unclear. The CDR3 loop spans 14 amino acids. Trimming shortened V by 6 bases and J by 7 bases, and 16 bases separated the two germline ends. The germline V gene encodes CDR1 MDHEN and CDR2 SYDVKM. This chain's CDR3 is CASSLVSVWQPQHF. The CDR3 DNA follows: TGTGCCAGCAGCCTGGTGAGTGTCTGGCAGCCCCAGCATTTT.

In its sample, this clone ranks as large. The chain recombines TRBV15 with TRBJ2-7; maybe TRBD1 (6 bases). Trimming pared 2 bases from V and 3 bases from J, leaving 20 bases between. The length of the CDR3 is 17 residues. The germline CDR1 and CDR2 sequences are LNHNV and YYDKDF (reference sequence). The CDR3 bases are TGTGCCACCAGCAGAACCTACGCCGGGGACACCAACTACGAGCAGTACTTC. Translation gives CATSRTYAGDTNYEQYF.

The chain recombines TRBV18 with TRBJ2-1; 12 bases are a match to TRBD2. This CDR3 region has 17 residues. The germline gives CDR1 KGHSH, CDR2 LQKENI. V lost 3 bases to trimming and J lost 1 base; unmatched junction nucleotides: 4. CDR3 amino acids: CASSPIGLAGSYNEQFF. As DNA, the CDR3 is TGTGCCAGCTCACCCATCGGACTAGCGGGATCCTACAATGAGCAGTTCTTC. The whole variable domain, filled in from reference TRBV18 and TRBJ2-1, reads NAGVMQNPRHLVRRRGQEARLRCSPMKGHSHVYWYRQLPEEGLKFMVYLQKENIIDESGMPKERFSAEFPKEGPSILRIQQVVRGDSAAYFCASSPIGLAGSYNEQFFGPGTRLTVL.

CDR3 in amino acids: CASIRTISYNEQFF. In DNA form, the CDR3 reads TGTGCCAGCATCCGGACGATCTCCTACAATGAGCAGTTCTTC. This chain connects TRBV6-8 to TRBJ2-1; D gene unclear. The CDR3 length is 14 residues. V lost 7 bases, J lost 0 bases, and 10 bases lay in between. Per the germline V gene, CDR1 is MNHGY and CDR2 is SAAAGT.

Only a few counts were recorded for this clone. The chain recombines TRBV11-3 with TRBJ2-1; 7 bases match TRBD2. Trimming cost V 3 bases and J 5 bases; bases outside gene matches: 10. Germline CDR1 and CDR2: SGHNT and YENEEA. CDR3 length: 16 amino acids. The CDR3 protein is CASSLPGRGVHNEQFF. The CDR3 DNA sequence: TGTGCCAGCAGCTTGCCCGGCCGGGGGGTACACAATGAGCAGTTCTTC.

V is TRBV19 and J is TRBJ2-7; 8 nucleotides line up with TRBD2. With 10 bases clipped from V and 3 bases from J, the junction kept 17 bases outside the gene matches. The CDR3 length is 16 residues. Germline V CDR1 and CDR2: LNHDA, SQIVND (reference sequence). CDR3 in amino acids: CATREGGVEDYYEQYF. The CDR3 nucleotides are TGTGCCACCCGGGAGGGAGGGGTAGAGGACTACTACGAGCAGTACTTC.

The CDR3 DNA reads as TGCAGCGTTGAATTTGGGGGCGCGTTTATTGCGCAAGAGACCCAGTACTTC. The encoded protein is CSVEFGGAFIAQETQYF. The chain is built from TRBV29-1 and TRBJ2-5, with D possibly matching TRBD1 (6 bases). Trimming took 2 bases from V and 2 from J, leaving 21 bases between them. Germline loops: CDR1 SQVTM, CDR2 ANQGSEA. This CDR3 spans 17 amino acids. Full variable domain (outside the CDR3, taken from reference TRBV29-1 and TRBJ2-5): SAVISQKPSRDICQRGTSLTIQCQVDSQVTMMFWYRQQPGQSLTLIATANQGSEATYESGFVIDKFPISRPNLTFSTLTVSNMSPEDSSIYLCSVEFGGAFIAQETQYFGPGTRLLVL.